These T cell receptor beta chains were read from a single sample in a study of OX40 agonist ivuxolimab in advanced cancers. TCRdb keeps only in-frame clones here, not all; method: immunoSEQ multiplex PCR. The data show 45,000 to 65,000 clones, around 85% seen once. The sample was CD4+ or CD8+ T cells sorted from blood, taken in a trial of the OX40 agonist ivuxolimab. These receptor sequences come from an adult with an advanced solid tumor such as melanoma, head and neck, liver or kidney cancer. Both conserved end residues are part of each CDR3. A D gene is named only where the DNA matches it firmly. Size values are once, few and many counts, or a class for expanded clones, and some rows have none.

D	V	size	J	DNA	CDR3
.	TRBV27	.	TRBJ1-6	TGTGCCAGCAGTTTATCGACTATTCCCCCAGGGGACAATTCACCCCTCCACTTT	CASSLSTIPPGDNSPLHF
.	TRBV7-2	.	TRBJ2-1	TGTGCCAGCAGCTTAGGGGGGTACAGCTCCTACAATGAGCAGTTCTTC	CASSLGGYSSYNEQFF
.	TRBV6-5	once	TRBJ1-1	TGTGCCAGCAGTTACCGTCCAGGGGCGAACACTGAAGCTTTCTTT	CASSYRPGANTEAFF
TRBD2	TRBV4-3	.	TRBJ2-1	TGCGCCAGCAGCCAAGGGACGGGGGGGGACAATGAGCAGTTCTTC	CASSQGTGGDNEQFF
.	TRBV19	once	TRBJ1-6	TGTGCCAGTAGTAACGAGCCGGAGGGTTCACCCCTCCACTTT	CASSNEPEGSPLHF
.	TRBV4-3	.	TRBJ1-2	TGCGCCAGCAGCCAAGAAACGGCCCCAAACTATGGCTACACCTTC	CASSQETAPNYGYTF
.	TRBV5-6	.	TRBJ2-7	TGTGCCAGCAGCTTGGGCGACGAGCAGTACTTC	CASSLGDEQYF
TRBD2	TRBV27	.	TRBJ2-3	TGTGCCAGCAGTGTCCTAACCGGGACTAGCCCCACAGATACGCAGTATTTT	CASSVLTGTSPTDTQYF
TRBD1	TRBV19	.	TRBJ2-7	TGTGCCAGTAGTATAGTGGGAACAGGGGGCTACGAGCAGTACTTC	CASSIVGTGGYEQYF
.	TRBV19	.	TRBJ2-1	TGTGCCACCATAGGACAGATTTACAATGAGCAGTTCTTC	CATIGQIYNEQFF
.	TRBV5-5	.	TRBJ1-2	TGTGCCAGCAGCTACGGGTTGGGGGTAGGCTACACCTTC	CASSYGLGVGYTF
.	TRBV5-6	.	TRBJ1-2	TGTGCCAGCAGCTCATCAGGGGAATGCACCTTC	CASSSSGECTF
TRBD2	TRBV6-6	.	TRBJ2-1	TGTGCCAGCACAGTACTTAGCGGGGGGGCTAATGAGCAGTTCTTC	CASTVLSGGANEQFF
.	TRBV29-1	once	TRBJ2-7	TGCAGCGTTGTGATCTGGGGGACCTACGAGCAGTACTTC	CSVVIWGTYEQYF
.	TRBV5-6	.	TRBJ1-1	TGTGCCAGCAGCTATAGAAATTTAAACACTGAAGCTTTCTTT	CASSYRNLNTEAFF
.	TRBV5-8	.	TRBJ1-2	TGTGCCAGCAGCTTCGATCTGGAACTCTTGAACTATGGCTACACCTTC	CASSFDLELLNYGYTF
.	TRBV6-1	.	TRBJ1-2	TGTGCCAGCCTCATACTCTATGGCTACACCTTC	CASLILYGYTF
TRBD2	TRBV7-8	.	TRBJ2-3	TGTGCCAGCAGCTTAGCGGTAGCGGGGGGGTTCACAGATACGCAGTATTTT	CASSLAVAGGFTDTQYF
.	TRBV30	once	TRBJ2-7	TGTGCCTTCTCGAGGGGTGTTGGAGAGCAGTACTTC	CAFSRGVGEQYF
.	TRBV4-1	.	TRBJ1-4	TGCGCCAGCAGCCAGGGAGAACAGGAAAAACTGTTTTTT	CASSQGEQEKLFF
TRBD2	TRBV7-3	.	TRBJ2-3	TGTGCCAGCAGCTCCGGACTAGCAGGAGATACGCAGTATTTT	CASSSGLAGDTQYF
.	TRBV7-3	.	TRBJ2-3	TGTGCCAGCAGCTTAACGCCGGGGACAGATACGCAGTATTTT	CASSLTPGTDTQYF
TRBD2	TRBV9	.	TRBJ2-3	TGTGCCAGCACCTCAGCGGGGTCAAGCACAGATACGCAGTATTTT	CASTSAGSSTDTQYF
TRBD1	TRBV10-3	once	TRBJ1-1	TGTGCCATCAATGACAGGGATATGAACACTGAAGCTTTCTTT	CAINDRDMNTEAFF
TRBD1	TRBV28	.	TRBJ1-5	TGTGCCAGCAGTATTTCTGGACAGGCCGGAAGCAATCAGCCCCAGCATTTT	CASSISGQAGSNQPQHF
.	TRBV27	few	TRBJ1-1	TGTGCCAGCGCTCGCAGCGGGGGATACACTGAAGCTTTCTTT	CASARSGGYTEAFF
.	TRBV5-1	.	TRBJ1-5	TGCGCCAGCAGCTTGGGTACGGGAGGAGGCAATCAGCCCCAGCATTTT	CASSLGTGGGNQPQHF
TRBD1	TRBV4-3	.	TRBJ2-6	TGCGCCAGCAGCCAAGGGGGGACAGGGTCTGGGGCCAACGTCCTGACTTTC	CASSQGGTGSGANVLTF
.	TRBV27	.	TRBJ1-1	TGTGCCAGGATATGCAACACTGAAGCTTTCTTT	CARICNTEAFF
TRBD1	TRBV10-1	.	TRBJ1-2	TGCGCCAGCAGTGAGGACAGGGACTATGGCTACACCTTC	CASSEDRDYGYTF
.	TRBV21-1	.	TRBJ1-1	TGTGCCAGCAGCAAAGACCCAGGGGGCTGGAACACTGAAGCTTTCTTT	CASSKDPGGWNTEAFF
.	TRBV27	.	TRBJ2-3	TGTGCCAGCAGCCTGGACGGAGACACAGATACGCAGTATTTT	CASSLDGDTDTQYF
.	TRBV19	.	TRBJ1-5	TGTGCCAGTAGTGCCCCGCGTCCGGGGAATCAGCCCCAGCATTTT	CASSAPRPGNQPQHF
.	TRBV21-1	once	TRBJ1-4	TGTGCCAGCAGCGACCAGGACGGAGCAACTAATGAAAAACTGTTTTTT	CASSDQDGATNEKLFF
TRBD2	TRBV29-1	.	TRBJ2-1	TGCAGCGTTGAAGGGTCCTGGACTAGCGGGGGTTACAATGAGCAGTTCTTC	CSVEGSWTSGGYNEQFF
TRBD2	TRBV27	.	TRBJ2-3	TGTGCCAGCAGTTTTATACTAGCGGGGGGCACAGATACGCAGTATTTT	CASSFILAGGTDTQYF
.	TRBV6-6	once	TRBJ2-3	TGTGCCAGCAGTTATTTAGGGTCGAGCACAGATACGCAGTATTTT	CASSYLGSSTDTQYF